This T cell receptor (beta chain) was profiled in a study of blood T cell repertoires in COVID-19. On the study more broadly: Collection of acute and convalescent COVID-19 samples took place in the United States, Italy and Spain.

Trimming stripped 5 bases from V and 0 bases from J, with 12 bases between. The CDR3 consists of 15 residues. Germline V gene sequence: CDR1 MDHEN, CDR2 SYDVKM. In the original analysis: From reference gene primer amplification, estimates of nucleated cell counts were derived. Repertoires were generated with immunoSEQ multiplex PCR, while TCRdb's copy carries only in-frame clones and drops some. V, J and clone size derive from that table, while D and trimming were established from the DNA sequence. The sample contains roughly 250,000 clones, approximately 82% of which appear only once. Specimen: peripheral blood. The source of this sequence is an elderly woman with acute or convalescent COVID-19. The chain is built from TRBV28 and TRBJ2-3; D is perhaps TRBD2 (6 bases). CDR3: CASSDRGLSTDTQYF. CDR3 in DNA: TGTGCCAGCAGTGACCGGGGACTTAGCACAGATACGCAGTATTTT.